The 17 T cell receptor beta chains below were found in one sample sequenced in a study of cytomegalovirus exposure and HLA in healthy donors (dated by TCRdb to 2016 to 2017). The receptor library was made with the immunoSEQ multiplex PCR assay. For the multiplex PCR, a mixture combining 60 forward primers for TCR Vbeta segments and 13 reverse primers for TCR Jbeta segments was used. TCRdb took over this immuneACCESS table, retaining in-frame rearrangements with V and J assigned. Such tables are incomplete; in checked studies, under half of the missing clones stem from an unresolved V gene, and the remainder is unexplained. The sample includes 85,000 to 130,000 clones, with roughly 80% observed a single time. The biggest ten clones account for more than 3% of the sample. The sample was PBMCs. Source of these receptors: a man in his sixties in good health and CMV-seronegative.

The chain combines TRBV5-1 with TRBJ1-1; D not certain. The germline CDR1 and CDR2 sequences are SGHRS and YFSETQ. The V and J ends lost 0 bases and 11 bases respectively, with 26 bases between them. This CDR3 spans 17 amino acids. The CDR3 loop reads CASSLAWAGQTLGLAFF. In DNA, the CDR3 is TGCGCCAGCAGCTTGGCCTGGGCGGGCCAAACATTGGGGTTGGCTTTCTTT.

The V call is TRBV5-6, the J call TRBJ2-2, with 9 bases that match TRBD1. The V gene end was trimmed by 7 bases and the J gene end by 6 bases; junction bases not matched to a gene: 10. Germline assignment: CDR1 SGHDT and CDR2 YYEEEE. The CDR3 covers 15 residues. The CDR3 loop is CASGPQGAVSGELFF. The CDR3 coding sequence is TGTGCCAGCGGACCACAGGGGGCGGTGTCCGGGGAGCTGTTTTTT.

The J gene is TRBJ2-5, the V gene TRBV7-9, with D perhaps TRBD2 (5 bases). The CDR3 contains 13 residues. Germline V CDR1 and CDR2: SEHNR, FQNEAQ (reference sequence). The V end lost 1 base, the J end lost 5 bases, and 8 bases lay between the germline ends. In nucleotides, the CDR3 is TGTGCCAGCAGCTTAGAGGGCGGGGAGACCCAGTACTTC. Protein product: CASSLEGGETQYF.

This chain uses TRBV5-1 with TRBJ1-5, with a possible D match to TRBD1 (6 bases). V lost 4 bases to trimming and J lost 0 bases, with 14 bases between them. Germline values: CDR1 SGHRS, CDR2 YFSETQ. There are 16 residues in the CDR3. CDR3 nucleotide sequence: TGCGCCAGCAGCGCGGGGGGCAGTTATAGCAATCAGCCCCAGCATTTT. It specifies CASSAGGSYSNQPQHF.

V usage is TRBV5-1 and J usage is TRBJ2-1; a possible D gene is TRBD2 (7 bases). This CDR3 is built from 17 residues. The V gene lost 4 bases and the J gene lost 9 bases, with 26 bases spanning the gap. Germline V gives CDR1 SGHRS, CDR2 YFSETQ. The CDR3 sequence: CASSLTGGSRRAVEQFF. The CDR3, as DNA: TGCGCCAGCAGCCTGACGGGGGGCAGCCGGAGGGCTGTTGAGCAGTTCTTC.

The chain links TRBV6-4 to TRBJ2-2; D is unresolved. Trimming stripped 5 bases from V and 1 base from J, with 8 bases between. The V gene's germline CDR1 is MRHNA and CDR2 SNTAGT. The CDR3 totals 14 residues. The CDR3 reads CASSLLLNTGELFF. DNA for the CDR3: TGTGCCAGCAGTCTCCTCTTGAACACCGGGGAGCTGTTTTTT.

This chain uses TRBV7-8 with TRBJ1-5, with a tentative D call TRBD1 (6 bases). V dropped 3 bases and J dropped 4 bases, with 22 bases sitting between them. The germline V gene has CDR1 SGHVS and CDR2 FQNEAQ. CDR3 length: 18 residues. In DNA, the CDR3 is TGTGCCAGCAGCTTTTGGTTGGGCCCTGGACAGTCTAATCAGCCCCAGCATTTT. This translates into CASSFWLGPGQSNQPQHF.

The CDR3, as DNA: TGTGCCATCAGTGAGATGACAGGGAGGATGAACACTGAAGCTTTCTTT. Amino acids: CAISEMTGRMNTEAFF. The chain employs TRBV10-3 and TRBJ1-1; 7 bases agree with TRBD1. CDR1 and CDR2 from the germline V gene are ENHRY and SYGVKD. After removal of 2 bases from V and 0 bases from J, the junction contained 6 bases not matched to a gene. The CDR3 length is 16 residues.

The chain links TRBV7-9 to TRBJ2-1; possibly TRBD2 for D (5 bases). This CDR3 is 13 amino acids long. The V and J ends lost 1 base and 8 bases respectively, with 9 bases between them. Per germline, CDR1 SEHNR and CDR2 FQNEAQ (reference sequence). The CDR3 here is CASSLEAGDEQFF. For the CDR3, the DNA is TGTGCCAGCAGCTTAGAGGCGGGCGATGAGCAGTTCTTC.

The V and J genes are TRBV7-9 and TRBJ1-6; D is perhaps TRBD1 (6 bases). Trimming left V 1 base short and J 10 bases short, with 11 bases between. Germline V CDR1 and CDR2: SEHNR, FQNEAQ (reference sequence). The CDR3 totals 14 residues. DNA for the CDR3: TGTGCCAGCAGCTTAGTACAGGGTGACTCACCCCTCCACTTT. This codes for CASSLVQGDSPLHF.

This clone was seen just once. The rearrangement links TRBV2 to TRBJ2-7, with a possible D match to TRBD1 (5 bases). V gave up 6 bases and J gave up 6 bases, with 12 bases separating them. The CDR3 runs 12 residues. Germline loops: CDR1 SNHLY, CDR2 FYNNEI. The DNA of the CDR3 is TGTGCCAGCAGCGTAAGGGGAAGCGAGCAGTACTTC. This encodes CASSVRGSEQYF. Variable domain in full (rest from reference TRBV2 and TRBJ2-7): EPEVTQTPSHQVTQMGQEVILRCVPISNHLYFYWYRQILGQKVEFLVSFYNNEISEKSEIFDDQFSVERPDGSNFTLKIRSTKLEDSAMYFCASSVRGSEQYFGPGTRLTVT.

The V and J genes are TRBV2 and TRBJ1-5; unclear D gene. Germline assignment: CDR1 SNHLY and CDR2 FYNNEI. V gave up 6 bases and J gave up 7 bases, with 10 bases separating them. The CDR3 runs 12 residues. CDR3: CASSLTGQPQHF. The CDR3, as DNA: TGTGCCAGCAGCTTGACTGGGCAGCCCCAGCATTTT. Looking up the rest from reference TRBV2 and TRBJ1-5 gives the full variable domain: EPEVTQTPSHQVTQMGQEVILRCVPISNHLYFYWYRQILGQKVEFLVSFYNNEISEKSEIFDDQFSVERPDGSNFTLKIRSTKLEDSAMYFCASSLTGQPQHFGDGTRLSIL.

The gene calls are TRBV7-9 and TRBJ2-7; 7 bases map to TRBD2. This CDR3 contains 15 residues. V shed 4 bases and J 4 bases; nucleotides not matched to a gene: 10. Germline CDR1 and CDR2: SEHNR and FQNEAQ (reference sequence). The CDR3 loop reads CASSSLGGGRYEQYF. CDR3 DNA sequence: TGTGCCAGCAGCTCGCTTGGCGGGGGAAGATACGAGCAGTACTTC. The full variable domain, completed using reference TRBV7-9 and TRBJ2-7, is DTGVSQNPRHKITKRGQNVTFRCDPISEHNRLYWYRQTLGQGPEFLTYFQNEAQLEKSRLLSDRFSAERPKGSFSTLEIQRTEQGDSAMYLCASSSLGGGRYEQYFGPGTRLTVT.

This chain connects TRBV28 to TRBJ2-2; D is unresolved. The germline V gene has CDR1 MDHEN and CDR2 SYDVKM. This CDR3 spans 12 amino acids. V was pared by 2 bases and J by 7 bases, with 5 bases between. CDR3 DNA sequence: TGTGCCAGCAGTTTAGCAGTCGGGGAGCTGTTTTTT. Protein sequence: CASSLAVGELFF. Full variable domain (outside the CDR3, taken from reference TRBV28 and TRBJ2-2): DVKVTQSSRYLVKRTGEKVFLECVQDMDHENMFWYRQDPGLGLRLIYFSYDVKMKEKGDIPEGYSVSREKKERFSLILESASTNQTSMYLCASSLAVGELFFGEGSRLTVL.

The rearrangement joins TRBV19 to TRBJ1-5; possibly TRBD1 for D (6 bases). The V end lost 5 bases, the J end lost 2 bases, and 13 bases lay between the germline ends. CDR3 length: 15 residues. In germline, CDR1 is LNHDA, CDR2 SQIVND (reference sequence). DNA of the CDR3: TGTGCCAGTAGTGCTAACAGGGTTGGCAATCAGCCCCAGCATTTT. Its translation: CASSANRVGNQPQHF.

This clone was seen many times. The V gene is TRBV10-3, the J gene TRBJ2-7; a weak D match, TRBD2 (5 bases). This CDR3 comprises 13 residues. The ends were cut back, 2 bases at V and 5 bases at J, with 10 bases in the middle. CDR1 is ENHRY and CDR2 is SYGVKD in the germline V gene. This chain's CDR3 is CAISEREQHEQYF. CDR3 nucleotide sequence: TGTGCCATCAGTGAGAGGGAGCAGCACGAGCAGTACTTC.

The chain couples TRBV29-1 to TRBJ2-6; D not certain. V lost 6 bases, J lost 0 bases, and 12 bases lay in between. Germline V gene data show CDR1 as SQVTM and CDR2 as ANQGSEA. The CDR3 is 15 residues long. This CDR3 reads CSVVVWSSGANVLTF. The CDR3, as DNA: TGCAGCGTCGTCGTGTGGAGCTCTGGGGCCAACGTCCTGACTTTC.